Reported below is one T cell receptor beta chain. Its antigen is unidentified. PCR was performed using 60 Vbeta and 13 Jbeta primers. Produced via immunoSEQ multiplex PCR; TCRdb's table is partial and in-frame only. The sample records 170,000 or so clones, around 86% being singletons. The J segment lost 2 bases and the V segment lost 6 bases, leaving 2 bases of the junction unmatched. Looked up from germline, CDR1 is MNHNY and CDR2 is SVGAGI (reference sequence). The CDR3 is 15 amino acids. Healthy bone marrow donors formed the donor group. This specimen comes from a study of cytomegalovirus exposure and HLA in healthy donors. Study-level findings and limits: In a later analysis, the majority of CMV-associated beta chains seemingly showed HLA restriction. TRBV6-2, TRBV6-3 and some other V segments were unresolvable in 87-base-pair reads.

V is TRBV6-6 and J is TRBJ2-6; TRBD1 matches 9 bases. This TCR came from a man aged 50 to 60 in good health and CMV-seronegative. Sequencing input: PBMCs. The CDR3 is CASRDRGTGANVLTF. The CDR3, as DNA: TGTGCCAGCAGGGACAGGGGAACTGGGGCCAACGTCCTGACTTTC.